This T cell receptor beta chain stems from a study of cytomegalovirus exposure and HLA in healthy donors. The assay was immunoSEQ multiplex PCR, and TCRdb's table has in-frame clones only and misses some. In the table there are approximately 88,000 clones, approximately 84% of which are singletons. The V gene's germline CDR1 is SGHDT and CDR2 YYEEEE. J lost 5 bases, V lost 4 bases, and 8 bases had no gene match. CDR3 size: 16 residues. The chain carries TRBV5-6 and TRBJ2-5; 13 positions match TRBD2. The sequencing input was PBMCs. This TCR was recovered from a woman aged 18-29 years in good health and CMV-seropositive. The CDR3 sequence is CASSLGLAGAWETQYF. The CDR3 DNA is TGTGCCAGCAGCCTAGGACTAGCGGGGGCGTGGGAGACCCAGTACTTC.